A few counts support the clone carrying this T cell receptor (beta chain). Its antigen is not known. TCRdb redid the calling of the reads with MiXCR, one entry per CDR3 protein. The sample holds roughly 990,000 distinct CDR3 sequences, around 30% seen once. This entry is derived from a study of T cell repertoires in cytomegalovirus infection. CDR3 length: 14 residues. V gave up 0 bases and J gave up 5 bases, with 11 bases separating them. Germline V gives CDR1 MGHRA, CDR2 YSYEKL. The chain employs TRBV4-1 and TRBJ2-7, with D perhaps TRBD1 (5 bases). The material was cultured CD8+ T cells from PBMCs, obtained from culture after CMV antigen stimulation. This clonotype was obtained from a human donor in good health (CMV status not recorded). Some clones in this sample may be carry-over from other donors' samples. For the CDR3, the DNA is TGCGCCAGCAGCCAAGAACTCCTAGGGGACGAGCAGTACTTC. Encoded protein: CASSQELLGDEQYF.